This record concerns one T cell receptor (beta chain) sequence. The V gene end was trimmed by 5 bases and the J gene end by 5 bases; junction bases not matched to a gene: 4. Germline V gene data show CDR1 as SGHVS and CDR2 as FNYEAQ. The CDR3 covers 14 residues. Patients of the Seattle cohort, enrolled during active infection, were followed longitudinally. Data came from immunoSEQ multiplex PCR; TCRdb stores just in-frame clones and leaves some out. Among hundreds of thousands of clones listed, roughly 90% were seen once. The sample is drawn from a study of blood T cell repertoires in COVID-19. This chain connects TRBV7-6 to TRBJ1-4; TRBD1 matches 8 bases. The sequenced sample was peripheral blood. This TCR came from a woman younger than 45 with COVID-19, enrolled during active disease. Written as DNA, the CDR3 is TGTGCCAGCAGCCCAGGGGGCGAAAATGAAAAACTGTTTTTT. Encoded protein: CASSPGGENEKLFF.